The text below deals with one TCR beta chain. The sample contains more than one DNA sequence encoding this CDR3. The source of the sample is a study of blood T cell repertoires in COVID-19. Germline CDR1 and CDR2: MNHNS and SASEGT. Trimming shortened V by 3 bases and J by 0 bases, and 6 bases separated the two germline ends. This CDR3 has 14 residues. The table came from immunoSEQ multiplex PCR; TCRdb's copy has only in-frame clones and leaves some out. The table has around 500,000 clones, 88% seen once. Recovered status applied to Cohort 3 donors who had two consecutive negative PCRs. It also applied to those with clearance or with symptom resolution.

This chain links TRBV6-1 with TRBJ1-5; D might be TRBD1 (5 bases). Material for sequencing was PBMCs or T cells enriched from blood (not recorded which). The source of this sequence is a woman between 55 and 75 years old who had recovered from COVID-19. Written as DNA, the CDR3 is TGTGCCAGCAGTGATAGGGGTAGCAATCAGCCCCAGCATTTT. The encoded protein is CASSDRGSNQPQHF.